This entry is about one T cell receptor (beta chain). These data belong to a study of blood T cell repertoires in COVID-19. The V end lost 5 bases, the J end lost 7 bases, and 15 bases lay between the germline ends. Looked up from germline, CDR1 is LGHDT and CDR2 is YNNKEL (reference sequence). The CDR3 extends over 13 amino acids. Data came from immunoSEQ multiplex PCR; TCRdb stores just in-frame clones and leaves some out. This table has under 300,000 clones, approximately 89% appearing once. J is TRBJ2-7 and V is TRBV3-1 (or the pseudogene TRBV3-2); tentative D call: TRBD2 (5 bases). The sequence was collected from a woman aged 60-75 years who had recovered from COVID-19. Sequencing was done on a sample of PBMCs or T cells enriched from blood (not recorded which). The DNA of the CDR3 is TGTGCCAGCAGCGCTCGGACTGGTTCTGAGCAGTACTTC. Amino acids: CASSARTGSEQYF.